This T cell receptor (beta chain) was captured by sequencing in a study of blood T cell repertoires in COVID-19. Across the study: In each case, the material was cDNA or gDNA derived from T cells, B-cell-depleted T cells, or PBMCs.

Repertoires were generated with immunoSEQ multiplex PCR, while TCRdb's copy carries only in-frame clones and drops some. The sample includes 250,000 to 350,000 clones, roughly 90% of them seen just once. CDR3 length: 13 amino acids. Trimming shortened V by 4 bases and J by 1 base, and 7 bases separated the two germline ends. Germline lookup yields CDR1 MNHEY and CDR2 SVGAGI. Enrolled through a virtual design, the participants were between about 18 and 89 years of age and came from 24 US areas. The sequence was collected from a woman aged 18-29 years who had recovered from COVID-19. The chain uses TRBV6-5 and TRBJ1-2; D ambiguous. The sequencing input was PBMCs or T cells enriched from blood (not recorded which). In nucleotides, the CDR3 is TGTGCCAGCAGTTCTACAGTTAACTATGGCTACACCTTC. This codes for CASSSTVNYGYTF.